This T cell receptor beta chain was identified during a study of molecular identifiers for immune sequencing clone quantification. Overall study findings and caveats: Should identical TCR molecules share a barcode, the sizes of highly expanded clones could be underestimated. The share of molecules held by clones above 20 RNA copies was over 99% in effector cells and under 1% in naive cells.

This CDR3 has 14 amino acids. The junction had 2 bases not matched to a gene; V was cut back by 5 bases and J by 2 bases. Germline V lookup: CDR1 MDHEN, CDR2 SYDVKM. This clonotype was detected only a few times. Antigen unknown. Previously described methods and listed TCR primers produced bulk TCR libraries. TCRdb re-analysed the PCR reads in MiXCR, keeping a single row per CDR3 protein. The sample holds hundreds of thousands of distinct CDR3 sequences, around 20% seen once. The sample comprised naive CD8+ T cells from blood, with Jurkat cell RNA spiked in. The subset here: FACS-sorted CD8+CD4-CCR7+CD45RA+ naive T cells. The sequence came from a human donor in good health. Some libraries in this study had Jurkat cell RNA spiked in. The V call is TRBV28, the J call TRBJ2-1; 8 bases agree with TRBD1. The CDR3 DNA sequence: TGTGCCAGCAGTCACAGGGGGACCTACAATGAGCAGTTCTTC. This codes for CASSHRGTYNEQFF.